What follows are 21 T cell receptor beta chains derived from one specimen sequenced in a study of CD8+CD57+ T cells in acquired aplastic anemia. Before being chosen for sequencing, patients had shown CD8+CD57+ cell expansion by flow cytometry. The TCR beta profiling, which covered VDJ combination and CDR3 sequence, was carried out using genomic DNA as the template. MiXCR, applied by TCRdb to the reads, yields one record per CDR3 protein. The repertoire holds 200,000 to 250,000 distinct CDR3 sequences, with around 45% as singletons. Sequenced input: sorted CD4+, CD8+, or CD8+CD57+ T cells (not recorded which) from PBMCs. The receptors derive from a human donor with aplastic anemia.

This clonotype was seen ten or more times. The CDR3 protein is CASSQDRGDTQYF. DNA of the CDR3: TGTGCCAGCAGCCAGGACAGGGGCGATACGCAGTATTTT. This rearrangement joins TRBV13 to TRBJ2-3; TRBD1 matches 9 bases. Losses at the gene ends were 5 bases for V and 6 bases for J; bases not matched to a gene: 3. Germline values: CDR1 PRHDT, CDR2 FYEKMQ (reference sequence). The CDR3 covers 13 residues.

This clonotype was observed many times. The chain is built from TRBV5-1 and TRBJ1-1; D gene uncertain. The germline CDR1 and CDR2 sequences are SGHRS and YFSETQ. This CDR3 has 13 residues. Trimming cost V 4 bases and J 4 bases, with 11 bases left between them. The CDR3 sequence: CASSDRFVTEAFF. The CDR3 DNA sequence: TGCGCCAGCAGCGACCGTTTCGTCACTGAAGCTTTCTTT.

The chain recombines TRBV7-9 with TRBJ1-2; possible D gene TRBD1, 5 bases. Trimming pared 5 bases from V and 6 bases from J, leaving 13 bases between. The CDR3 totals 13 residues. In germline, CDR1 is SEHNR, CDR2 FQNEAQ (reference sequence). CDR3 loop: CASSHQTRDGYTF. CDR3 DNA sequence: TGTGCCAGCAGCCATCAGACCAGGGATGGCTACACCTTC.

At least ten counts were recorded for this clonotype. The chain links TRBV4-1 to TRBJ2-1; maybe TRBD1 (5 bases). The CDR3 length is 14 residues. Trimming took off 1 base at V and 9 bases at J, with 13 bases between the two ends. Germline V gene lookup returns CDR1 MGHRA and CDR2 YSYEKL. The CDR3 reads CASSQANPRGEQFF. The CDR3 bases are TGCGCCAGCAGCCAAGCTAACCCTAGGGGTGAGCAGTTCTTC.

At least ten counts were recorded for this clonotype. The V and J genes are TRBV28 and TRBJ2-3; TRBD1 matches at 7 bases. Germline loops: CDR1 MDHEN, CDR2 SYDVKM. The V segment lost 5 bases and the J segment 1 base; nucleotides outside the gene matches: 6. This CDR3 has 15 residues. In DNA form, the CDR3 reads TGTGCCAGCAGTCCGACGGGACAGCGCACAGATACGCAGTATTTT. Translating gives CASSPTGQRTDTQYF.

The CDR3 DNA reads TGTGCCAGCAGCTTCGGGACTAGCGGGGAGCTGTTTTTT. Its translation is CASSFGTSGELFF. The chain has TRBV6-5 and TRBJ2-2, with 8 bases identical to TRBD2. Unmatched junction bases numbered 4, after V lost 6 bases and J lost 7 bases. This CDR3 has 13 amino acids. Germline-derived CDR1 and CDR2 are MNHEY and SVGAGI.

As for this clonotype: It is likely a read error, because the conserved phenylalanine at the end of the CDR3 is missing. The chain employs TRBV7-8 and TRBJ1-2; 7 bases line up with TRBD1. The ends lost 1 base at V and 8 bases at J; junction bases unmatched: 13. Per germline, CDR1 SGHVS and CDR2 FQNEAQ. CDR3 length: 16 amino acids. In nucleotides, the CDR3 is TGTGCCAGCAGCTTAGGCGGTGACAGGGATTTAAGAGGCTACACCTCC. It codes for CASSLGGDRDLRGYTS.

DNA of the CDR3: TGTGCCAGCAGCGTGCGGGACAGGGGGTCGACCAACTATGGCTACACCTTC. Translated: CASSVRDRGSTNYGYTF. The V call is TRBV9, the J call TRBJ1-2; 11 nucleotides agree with TRBD1. Trimming removed 2 bases from V and 2 bases from J; junction bases left unmatched: 8. The CDR3 consists of 17 residues. Germline CDR1 reads SGDLS; CDR2 reads YYNGEE.

This chain connects TRBV2 to TRBJ1-5; no reliable D call. The V gene lost 4 bases and the J gene lost 2 bases, with 12 bases spanning the gap. The germline gives CDR1 SNHLY, CDR2 FYNNEI. The CDR3 runs 15 residues. For the CDR3, the DNA is TGTGCCAGCAGTGCCAGCCCCAATGGCAATCAGCCCCAGCATTTT. This codes for CASSASPNGNQPQHF.

This rearrangement joins TRBV20-1 to TRBJ2-5; D perhaps matches TRBD2 (5 bases). V lost 1 base to trimming and J lost 1 base, with 7 bases between them. CDR1 and CDR2 from the germline V gene are DFQATT and SNEGSKA (reference sequence). CDR3 length: 13 residues. The CDR3, as DNA: TGCAGTGCTAGAGCGACTACCCAAGAGACCCAGTACTTC. Translation gives CSARATTQETQYF.

This chain connects TRBV10-3 to TRBJ2-1; TRBD2 agrees at 11 bases. J was trimmed by 1 base and V by 5 bases; bases with no gene match: 7. The CDR3 has 17 residues. Germline lookup yields CDR1 ENHRY and CDR2 SYGVKD. This CDR3 reads CAISWPSGGPSYNEQFF. The CDR3 nucleotides read TGTGCCATCAGTTGGCCTAGCGGGGGGCCGTCCTACAATGAGCAGTTCTTC.

At least ten counts were recorded for this clonotype. V is TRBV9 and J is TRBJ1-5; no firm D call. The ends were cut back, 3 bases at V and 1 base at J, with 8 bases in the middle. There are 14 residues in the CDR3. CDR1 is SGDLS, CDR2 YYNGEE, per germline. CDR3 sequence: CASSESSSNQPQHF. The CDR3 coding sequence is TGTGCCAGCAGCGAAAGCTCCAGCAATCAGCCCCAGCATTTT.

The V and J genes are TRBV10-3 and TRBJ1-2; possibly TRBD1 for D (6 bases). Trimming shortened V by 4 bases and J by 2 bases, and 11 bases separated the two germline ends. Germline V gene sequence: CDR1 ENHRY, CDR2 SYGVKD. The CDR3 has 14 amino acids. CDR3: CAISVDGTNYGYTF. CDR3 DNA sequence: TGTGCCATCAGTGTGGATGGGACAAACTATGGCTACACCTTC.

The J gene is TRBJ2-7, the V gene TRBV7-8; D is undetermined. CDR1 SGHVS and CDR2 FQNEAQ come from the germline V gene. Trimming pared 4 bases from V and 5 bases from J, leaving 6 bases between. The CDR3 sequence is 11 residues long. CDR3 sequence (DNA): TGTGCCAGCAGCTACTTCAACGAGCAGTACTTC. It encodes CASSYFNEQYF. The whole variable domain, filled in from reference TRBV7-8 and TRBJ2-7, reads GAGVSQSPRYKVAKRGQDVALRCDPISGHVSLFWYQQALGQGPEFLTYFQNEAQLDKSGLPSDRFFAERPEGSVSTLKIQRTQQEDSAVYLCASSYFNEQYFGPGTRLTVT.

This clonotype was seen at least ten times. This chain connects TRBV7-9 to TRBJ2-5; D is perhaps TRBD1 or TRBD2 (7 bases each). Germline CDR1 SEHNR, CDR2 FQNEAQ (reference sequence). CDR3 size: 16 residues. Trimming shortened V by 2 bases and J by 4 bases, and 17 bases separated the two germline ends. This chain's CDR3 is CASSLIRGGGGETQYF. CDR3 coding DNA: TGTGCCAGCAGCTTAATTCGGGGAGGGGGCGGAGAGACCCAGTACTTC.

The chain uses TRBV7-2 and TRBJ1-1; TRBD1 matches at 7 bases. The junction had 3 bases not matched to a gene; V was cut back by 4 bases and J by 4 bases. The CDR3 spans 13 residues. CDR1 and CDR2 from the germline V gene are SGHTA and FQGNSA. The CDR3 region has the DNA TGTGCCAGCAGCTCCCCAGGGGGCACTGAAGCTTTCTTT. Translated, it gives CASSSPGGTEAFF.

The chain combines TRBV5-1 with TRBJ1-1; no reliable D call. Looked up from germline, CDR1 is SGHRS and CDR2 is YFSETQ. This CDR3 is built from 10 residues. V gave up 3 bases and J gave up 6 bases, with 3 bases separating them. The CDR3 is CASSSSEAFF. CDR3 bases: TGCGCCAGCAGCTCATCTGAAGCTTTCTTT.

At least ten counts were recorded for this clonotype. The chain employs TRBV19 and TRBJ2-5, with no clear D. The length of the CDR3 is 15 residues. Trimming cost V 0 bases and J 2 bases, with 10 bases left between them. Germline loops: CDR1 LNHDA, CDR2 SQIVND (reference sequence). The CDR3 is CASSIEGAVQETQYF. In DNA form, the CDR3 reads TGTGCCAGTAGTATAGAGGGCGCGGTACAAGAGACCCAGTACTTC.

This rearrangement joins TRBV2 to TRBJ2-1; D may match TRBD1 or TRBD2 (6 bases each). The length of the CDR3 is 17 residues. In germline, CDR1 is SNHLY, CDR2 FYNNEI. The V and J ends lost 6 bases and 0 bases respectively, with 18 bases between them. The CDR3 region is CASSVAEGGSSYNEQFF. CDR3 in DNA: TGTGCCAGCAGCGTAGCTGAGGGGGGAAGCTCCTACAATGAGCAGTTCTTC.

This clonotype was detected a few times. The gene calls are TRBV7-9 and TRBJ2-6, with D possibly matching TRBD1 (6 bases). V shed 5 bases and J shed 2 bases, with 10 bases lying between them. Germline V lookup: CDR1 SEHNR, CDR2 FQNEAQ (reference sequence). The CDR3 sequence is 15 residues long. CDR3 bases: TGTGCCAGCAGCATAGGGGGAGCTGGGGCCAACGTCCTGACTTTC. Its translation: CASSIGGAGANVLTF.

This clonotype was seen a few times. V usage is TRBV15 and J usage is TRBJ2-7, with 7 bases that match TRBD1. Germline CDR1 LNHNV, CDR2 YYDKDF (reference sequence). The CDR3 consists of 14 residues. V was pared by 0 bases and J by 6 bases, with 5 bases of the junction left unmatched. The CDR3 DNA is TGTGCCACCAGCAGAGATCGGACAGGCAGCGAGCAGTACTTC. This sequence encodes CATSRDRTGSEQYF.